This is a list of T cell receptor beta chains from one sample in a study of blood T cells in healthy people across ages. Each CDR3 protein is one row after TCRdb ran MiXCR on the 5' RACE reads. The sample has 650,000 to 1,000,000 distinct CDR3 sequences; roughly 40% are singletons. Sequencing was performed on blood. All receptors come from a man aged 18 to 35 in good health. Both conserved end residues are part of each CDR3. Each record gives: clone size, J gene, D gene, V gene, CDR3 DNA, CDR3 protein. The D gene is left open where the match is weak. Part of the rows lack a size; the others show once, few, many or a class for expanded clones.

>many|TRBJ2-1|TRBD2|TRBV4-3
TGCGCCAGCAGCCAAGAAGACTCTGCGGGGGGCTACAATGAGCAGTTCTTC
CASSQEDSAGGYNEQFF
>-|TRBJ1-5|TRBD1|TRBV20-1
TGCAGTGCTAGAGGGGACAGGGACTATCAGCCCCAGCATTTT
CSARGDRDYQPQHF
>few|TRBJ1-2|-|TRBV19
TGTGCCAGTAGAAGGGATGGCTACACCTTC
CASRRDGYTF
>-|TRBJ2-1|-|TRBV28
TGTACCAGCAGTCCCGTCCCTCACAATGAGCAGTTCTTC
CTSSPVPHNEQFF
>few|TRBJ1-2|-|TRBV20-1
TGCAGTGCTGAAGGACAGAACTATGCCTACACCTTC
CSAEGQNYAYTF
>-|TRBJ2-3|-|TRBV5-1
TGCGCCAGCAGACACGAACCCACAGATACGCAGTATTTT
CASRHEPTDTQYF
>once|TRBJ2-3|-|TRBV24-1
TGTGCCACCAGTGTAGGAAGAACCACAGATACGCAGTATTTT
CATSVGRTTDTQYF
>-|TRBJ1-1|TRBD1|TRBV19
TGTGCCAGTAGTGTCGGGTACAGGGGCACTGAAGCTTTCTTT
CASSVGYRGTEAFF
>-|TRBJ1-2|-|TRBV2
TGTGCCAGCAGTAATATTTACAGGTCAACCAACTATGGCTACACCTTC
CASSNIYRSTNYGYTF
>few|TRBJ1-2|-|TRBV4-3
TGCGCCAGCAGCCAAGATCGGTTAGGGGGAGCGGAAGGCTACACCTTC
CASSQDRLGGAEGYTF
>few|TRBJ2-7|-|TRBV12-3/TRBV12-4
TGTGCCAGCAGTTTCGGATCTCCTTACAATGAGCAGTACTTC
CASSFGSPYNEQYF
>many|TRBJ1-1|-|TRBV7-9
TGTGCCAGCAGCTTAAGTGCTGGGAACACTGAAGCTTTCTTT
CASSLSAGNTEAFF
>few|TRBJ2-1|-|TRBV7-2
TGTGCCAGCAGTTCTGGGGTGGCCTACAATGAGCAGTTCTTC
CASSSGVAYNEQFF
>-|TRBJ1-2|-|TRBV4-2
TGTGCCAGCAGCCAAGGATCTCGGGGCCCGGGGTCTAACTATGGCTACACCTTC
CASSQGSRGPGSNYGYTF
>-|TRBJ1-1|-|TRBV5-1
TGCGCCAGCAGCTTGGGTACGGGGAGAAGCACTGAAGCTTTCTTT
CASSLGTGRSTEAFF
>-|TRBJ1-5|TRBD1|TRBV15
TGTGCCACCAGCAGAGTGACAGGGGGATTTCAGCCCCAGCATTTT
CATSRVTGGFQPQHF
>few|TRBJ1-2|-|TRBV21-1
TGTGCCAGCAGCAAAGGATACGGGGGCGTCTATGGCTACACCTTC
CASSKGYGGVYGYTF
>-|TRBJ2-5|-|TRBV9
TGTGCCGGCAGCGTAGAGTTGGTAGAGGAGACCCAGTACTTC
CAGSVELVEETQYF
>few|TRBJ2-3|TRBD2|TRBV2
TGTGCCAGCAGGGCTAGCGGGGTCGCAGATACGCAGTATTTT
CASRASGVADTQYF
>few|TRBJ1-2|-|TRBV4-1
TGCGCCAGCAGCCAATCCCCGGCCTCGGACGGCTACACCTTC
CASSQSPASDGYTF
>once|TRBJ1-2|TRBD1|TRBV9
TGTGCCAGCAGCGTAGCTACTGACAGGGGCTATGGCTACACCTTC
CASSVATDRGYGYTF
>few|TRBJ2-7|-|TRBV4-2
TGTGCCAGCAGCCAAGATGGGCGAGAGCAGTACTTC
CASSQDGREQYF
>few|TRBJ1-5|-|TRBV7-2
TGTGCCAGCAGCCCATTTTCCAGCAATCAGCCCCAGCATTTT
CASSPFSSNQPQHF
>many|TRBJ1-2|-|TRBV5-1
TGCGCCAGCAGCTCCCTTCCCCCAGGGGAATCTGGGGAAGGCTACACCTTC
CASSSLPPGESGEGYTF
>-|TRBJ1-1|-|TRBV29-1
TGCAGCGTTGAGACGCAGATGAACACTGAAGCTTTCTTT
CSVETQMNTEAFF
>many|TRBJ1-1|-|TRBV7-2
TGTGCCAGCAGCCCTCGGGGGATGAGCACTGAAGCTTTCTTT
CASSPRGMSTEAFF
>many|TRBJ2-1|-|TRBV12-3/TRBV12-4
TGTGCCAGCATTTCGGAATACTCCTACAATGAGCAGTTCTTC
CASISEYSYNEQFF
>-|TRBJ2-1|TRBD1|TRBV7-9
TGTGCCAGCACAGGGGGCTCTACATCCTACAATGAGCAGTTCTTC
CASTGGSTSYNEQFF
>many|TRBJ2-3|TRBD2|TRBV4-1
TGCGCCAGCAGCCGGACTAGCGGGGGAAGCACAGATACGCAGTATTTT
CASSRTSGGSTDTQYF
>-|TRBJ2-7|-|TRBV7-7
TGTGCTAGCAGCTTAGCGGCACAGGAACCCTACAATGAGCAGTACTTC
CASSLAAQEPYNEQYF
>many|TRBJ2-1|-|TRBV9
TGTGCCAGCAGCGTAGGATCTTCCTACAATGAGCAGTTCTTC
CASSVGSSYNEQFF
>few|TRBJ1-1|-|TRBV19
TGTGCCAGTAGTATCGTTGGGACCGGCATGAACACTGAAGCTTTCTTT
CASSIVGTGMNTEAFF
>-|TRBJ2-1|TRBD1|TRBV5-1
TGCGCCAGCAGTAGCCGAACAGGGGGCATCCACAATGAGCAGTTCTTC
CASSSRTGGIHNEQFF
>-|TRBJ1-2|-|TRBV5-1
TGCGCCAGCAGCTTGGTTGGGCAGGAGGACTATGGCTACACCTTC
CASSLVGQEDYGYTF
>few|TRBJ1-4|-|TRBV5-1
TGCGCCAGCAGAGAAAGATCTAATGAAAAACTGTTTTTT
CASRERSNEKLFF
>few|TRBJ2-7|TRBD2|TRBV20-1
TGCAGTGCCACTGGGACTAGCGGAAGTTACAATGAGCAGTACTTC
CSATGTSGSYNEQYF